Listed below are T cell receptor beta chains from one sample, sequenced in a study of blood T cell repertoires in COVID-19. Generated by immunoSEQ multiplex PCR, the TCRdb table keeps only in-frame clones and is missing some. The top ten hold just under 1% of the sample, which has 250,000 to 300,000 clones, more than 70% seen once. Sequenced material: peripheral blood. All receptors come from a middle-aged woman who had recovered from COVID-19. The CDR3 runs from the conserved cysteine through the conserved F or W. A D gene is named only where the DNA matches it firmly. Expanded clones get a size class; other rows say once, few or many, or leave the size out.

clone_size,v_call,d_call,j_call,cdr3_nt,cdr3_aa
NA,TRBV5-4,TRBD1,TRBJ1-1,TGTGCCAGCAGCTTGGATAGGGCAGGGGGCCCCCTCACTGAAGCTTTCTTT,CASSLDRAGGPLTEAFF
NA,TRBV9,TRBD2,TRBJ2-5,TGTGCCAGCAGCGTAGAGGCTAGCGGTCGGGGGACCCAGTACTTC,CASSVEASGRGTQYF
NA,TRBV7-2,TRBD2,TRBJ2-3,TGTGCCAGCAGCTTAGGGCTACTAGCGGGAGGGTTTACAGATACGCAGTATTTT,CASSLGLLAGGFTDTQYF
few,TRBV16,TRBD1,TRBJ1-5,TGTGCCAGCCGACGGACAGGGGGCAATCAGCCCCAGCATTTT,CASRRTGGNQPQHF
NA,TRBV7-8,NA,TRBJ1-1,TGTGCCAGCACCCTGGGGGGGGCCGATGAAGCTTTCTTT,CASTLGGADEAFF
NA,TRBV3-1/TRBV3-2,NA,TRBJ1-3,TGTGCCAGCAGCCAAGCGAGGCACCGAGGAAACACCATATATTTT,CASSQARHRGNTIYF
NA,TRBV7-8,TRBD1,TRBJ2-1,TGTGCCAGCAGCTTCCGACAGGGGGCTAATGAGCAGTTCTTC,CASSFRQGANEQFF
NA,TRBV25-1,TRBD2,TRBJ2-2,TGTGCCAGCAGGGGGCTAGCGGGGGCCGGGGAGCTGTTTTTT,CASRGLAGAGELFF
once,TRBV15,TRBD2,TRBJ2-5,TGTGCCACCAGCAGGGCGACTAGCGGGAGGGGAGAGACCCAGTACTTC,CATSRATSGRGETQYF
NA,TRBV6-6,NA,TRBJ1-5,TGTGCCAGCAGTTACTCTGGGGGCCAGAATCAGCCCCAGCATTTT,CASSYSGGQNQPQHF
NA,TRBV9,NA,TRBJ2-7,TGTGCCAGCAGCGTAGGGGCGGGGCCCTACGAGCAGTACTTC,CASSVGAGPYEQYF
NA,TRBV24-1,NA,TRBJ1-2,TGTGCCACCAAGGGGGAAGATCACCGAGCTGACTATGGCTACACCTTC,CATKGEDHRADYGYTF
once,TRBV9,NA,TRBJ2-2,TGTGCCAGCAGCGTAGCTGGGGAAGGGGCACTCGGCGGGGAGCTGTTTTTT,CASSVAGEGALGGELFF
NA,TRBV6-2/TRBV6-3,NA,TRBJ2-1,TGTGCCAGCAGCCCCGGGATCGGGCAGTTCTTC,CASSPGIGQFF
NA,TRBV11-3,TRBD1,TRBJ2-2,TGTGCCAGCACTTACAGGGGCACCGGGGAGCTGTTTTTT,CASTYRGTGELFF